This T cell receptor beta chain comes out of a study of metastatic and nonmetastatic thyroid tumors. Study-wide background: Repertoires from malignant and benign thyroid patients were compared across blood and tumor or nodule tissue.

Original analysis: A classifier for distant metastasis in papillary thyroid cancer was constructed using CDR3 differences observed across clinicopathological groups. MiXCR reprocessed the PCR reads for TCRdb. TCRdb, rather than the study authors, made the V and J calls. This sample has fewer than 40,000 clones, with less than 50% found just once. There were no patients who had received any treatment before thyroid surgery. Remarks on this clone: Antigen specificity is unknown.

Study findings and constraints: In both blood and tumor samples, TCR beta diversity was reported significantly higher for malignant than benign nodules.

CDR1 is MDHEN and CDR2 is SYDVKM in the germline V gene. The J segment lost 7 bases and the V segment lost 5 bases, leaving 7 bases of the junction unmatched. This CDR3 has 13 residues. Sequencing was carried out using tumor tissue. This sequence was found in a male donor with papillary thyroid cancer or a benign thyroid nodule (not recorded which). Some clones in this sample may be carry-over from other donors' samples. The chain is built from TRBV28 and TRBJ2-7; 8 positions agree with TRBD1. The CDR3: CASSQLDREEQYF. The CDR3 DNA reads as TGTGCCAGCAGTCAACTGGACAGGGAAGAGCAGTACTTC.